One T cell receptor (beta chain) is described in this entry. Measured with immunoSEQ multiplex PCR; TCRdb has only the in-frame clones, and not every one. The repertoire holds 65,000 to 95,000 clones, with 95% to 97% as singletons. The V gene's germline CDR1 is SQVTM and CDR2 ANQGSEA. The ends lost 6 bases at V and 3 bases at J; junction bases unmatched: 19. There are 18 residues in the CDR3. These data are taken from a study of technical replicates of blood from a few donors. This chain uses TRBV29-1 with TRBJ2-1; 8 bases line up with TRBD1. The TCR originated in a human donor in good health. Sequenced material: T cells isolated from PBMCs. The CDR3 DNA reads TGCAGCGTCGTTCCGAACCCGGGACAGGCAGGGATCTACAATGAGCAGTTCTTC. As protein: CSVVPNPGQAGIYNEQFF.